The following is a TCR beta chain sequence with its context. Its matching antigen is unknown. The sample contains more than one DNA sequence encoding this CDR3. Time point specified: week 5, during vaccination. All doses held 300 ug of mutant IDH1 20-mer peptide, with topical imiquimod. New WHO grade 3 or 4 astrocytomas that were IDH1-mutant and ATRX-lost had been found in donors. The protocol was immunoSEQ multiplex PCR, while the TCRdb copy is restricted to in-frame clones and leaves out a portion. The sample records roughly 40,000 clones, just over 90% being singletons. The sample comes from a study of a mutant IDH1 vaccine in newly diagnosed glioma. Germline V gives CDR1 LNHNV, CDR2 YYDKDF (reference sequence). V gave up 1 base and J gave up 3 bases; unmatched junction bases: 2. This CDR3 is built from 14 residues.

The TCR comes from a man between 50 and 59 years old with glioma. This chain joins TRBV15 and TRBJ1-2, with 7 bases lining up with TRBD1. This specimen consisted of PBMCs, obtained from a glioma patient whose treatment included an IDH1 peptide vaccine. The CDR3 here is CATSRGTGDYGYTF. CDR3 bases: TGTGCCACCAGCAGAGGAACAGGGGACTATGGCTACACCTTC.